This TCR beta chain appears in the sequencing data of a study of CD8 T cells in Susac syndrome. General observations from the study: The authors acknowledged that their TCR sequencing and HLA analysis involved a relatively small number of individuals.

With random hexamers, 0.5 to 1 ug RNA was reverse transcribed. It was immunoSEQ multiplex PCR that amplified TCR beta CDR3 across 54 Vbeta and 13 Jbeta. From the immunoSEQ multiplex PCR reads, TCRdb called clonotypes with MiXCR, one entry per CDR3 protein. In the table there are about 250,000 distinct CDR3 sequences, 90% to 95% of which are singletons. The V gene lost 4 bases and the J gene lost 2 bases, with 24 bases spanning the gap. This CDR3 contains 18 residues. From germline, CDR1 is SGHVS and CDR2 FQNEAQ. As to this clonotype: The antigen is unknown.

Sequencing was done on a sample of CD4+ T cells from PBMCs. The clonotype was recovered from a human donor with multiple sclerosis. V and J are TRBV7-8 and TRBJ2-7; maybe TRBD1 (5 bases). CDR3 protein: CASSSFPWQVGAPYEQYF. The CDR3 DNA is TGTGCCAGCAGCTCTTTCCCCTGGCAGGTTGGGGCACCCTACGAGCAGTACTTC.